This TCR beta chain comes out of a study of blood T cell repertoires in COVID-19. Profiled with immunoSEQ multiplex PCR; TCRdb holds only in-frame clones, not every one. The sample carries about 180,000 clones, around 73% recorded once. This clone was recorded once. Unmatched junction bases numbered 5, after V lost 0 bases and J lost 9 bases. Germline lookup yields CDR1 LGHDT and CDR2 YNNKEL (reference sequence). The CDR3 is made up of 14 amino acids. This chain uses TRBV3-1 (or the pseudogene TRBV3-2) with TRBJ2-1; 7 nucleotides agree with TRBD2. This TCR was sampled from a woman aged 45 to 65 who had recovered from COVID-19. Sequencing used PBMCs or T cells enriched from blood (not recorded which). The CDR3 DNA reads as TGTGCCAGCAGCCAAGAACTAGCGACTCCTGAGCAGTTCTTC. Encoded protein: CASSQELATPEQFF.